Included here is one T cell receptor beta chain sequence, with context. The antigen remains undetermined. The record originates from a study of Ad26.COV2.S vaccination and SARS-CoV-2 variants. As for the study in general: Vaccine-arm donor from the placebo-controlled COV1001 Ad26.COV2.S trial. Whole-study findings and limits: Vaccine recipients showed a spike-specific TCR breadth that was higher than in placebo recipients. Recipients of vaccine and of placebo showed similar breadth of their non-spike TCR repertoires.

The CDR3 is 15 residues long. The V gene's germline CDR1 is LGHDT and CDR2 YNNKEL (reference sequence). V was trimmed by 2 bases and J by 5 bases, leaving 15 bases between them. Treatment: roughly 18 received Ad26.COV2.S at low or high dose, single or two shots; about 5 received placebo; per-sample allocation not given. Samples were taken on day 63 after the first vaccine or placebo injection. Donation was by an adult aged 18-55 years who was in Boston. Produced via immunoSEQ multiplex PCR; TCRdb's table is partial and in-frame only. The table shows roughly 300,000 clones, with around 88% occurring only once.

The receptor was derived from a person aged 18-60 years who received the Ad26.COV2.S COVID-19 vaccine or a placebo. The starting material was peripheral blood, obtained in a trial of Ad26.COV2.S vaccine versus placebo. This chain links TRBV3-1 (or the pseudogene TRBV3-2) with TRBJ2-5; maybe TRBD2 (6 bases). The CDR3 DNA reads TGTGCCAGCAGCCAAAGGTACCCGGAGGGGGAGACCCAGTACTTC. Its protein is CASSQRYPEGETQYF.